This entry lists 16 T cell receptor beta chains sequenced from one sample in a study of T cell responses to AZD1222 COVID-19 vaccine. Clones were sequenced by immunoSEQ multiplex PCR, and TCRdb holds only the in-frame ones, with some missing. Among approximately 130,000 clones listed, around 90% were seen once. The starting material was peripheral blood, obtained 28 days after the second AZD1222 dose. Receptors were obtained from an adult who received the AZD1222 COVID-19 vaccine.

V usage is TRBV10-3 and J usage is TRBJ2-2; D might be TRBD1 (5 bases). Trimming removed 9 bases at V and 0 bases at J, with 8 bases between. CDR1 ENHRY and CDR2 SYGVKD come from the germline V gene. CDR3 size: 13 residues. For the CDR3, the DNA is TGTGCCATTGGGGCCGCGAACACCGGGGAGCTGTTTTTT. Translation: CAIGAANTGELFF.

V is TRBV19 and J is TRBJ2-7; 7 bases map to TRBD2. The CDR3 totals 14 residues. Looked up from germline, CDR1 is LNHDA and CDR2 is SQIVND (reference sequence). V lost 5 bases to trimming and J lost 2 bases; unmatched junction nucleotides: 6. The CDR3 here is CASSPPGTTYEQYF. CDR3 sequence (DNA): TGTGCCAGTAGTCCGCCCGGGACTACCTACGAGCAGTACTTC.

The rearrangement uses TRBV15 and TRBJ2-5, with TRBD1 matching 12 bases. Germline V gives CDR1 LNHNV, CDR2 YYDKDF (reference sequence). Trimming removed 5 bases from V and 4 bases from J; junction bases left unmatched: 11. This CDR3 is 17 amino acids long. CDR3 amino acids: CATSEGQGALGGETQYF. The CDR3 DNA is TGTGCCACCAGCGAGGGACAGGGGGCCCTGGGGGGAGAGACCCAGTACTTC.

The chain recombines TRBV6-1 with TRBJ2-7; 10 positions agree with TRBD1. Trimming cost V 5 bases and J 3 bases; bases outside gene matches: 10. The CDR3 extends over 16 amino acids. Germline lookup yields CDR1 MNHNS and CDR2 SASEGT. The CDR3: CASSKVPGQGYYEQYF. CDR3 bases: TGTGCCAGCAGTAAAGTACCGGGACAGGGGTACTACGAGCAGTACTTC.

The V call is TRBV5-1, the J call TRBJ1-3, with TRBD1 matching over 7 bases. This CDR3 has 14 residues. With 3 bases clipped from V and 4 bases from J, the junction kept 4 bases outside the gene matches. Per the germline V gene, CDR1 is SGHRS and CDR2 is YFSETQ. The CDR3 loop reads CASSSTGLGNTIYF. CDR3 bases: TGCGCCAGCAGCTCGACAGGGCTCGGAAACACCATATATTTT.

The chain is built from TRBV7-2 and TRBJ2-3, with unresolved D. CDR1 SGHTA and CDR2 FQGNSA come from the germline V gene. The CDR3 has 14 residues. Trimming left V 5 bases short and J 0 bases short, with 9 bases between. CDR3 sequence: CASSPYTSTDTQYF. CDR3 sequence (DNA): TGTGCCAGCAGCCCGTATACTAGCACAGATACGCAGTATTTT.

The genes are TRBV6-5 and TRBJ1-1; D gene uncertain. The length of the CDR3 is 13 residues. The germline CDR1 and CDR2 sequences are MNHEY and SVGAGI. Trimming took 6 bases from V and 3 from J, leaving 11 bases between them. The CDR3 DNA reads TGTGCCAGCAGCTTTAACCGGGACACTGAAGCTTTCTTT. Translating it yields CASSFNRDTEAFF.

The V and J genes are TRBV6-5 and TRBJ2-1; 8 bases are shared with TRBD2. The CDR3 is made up of 14 amino acids. CDR1 MNHEY and CDR2 SVGAGI come from the germline V gene. V lost 4 bases and J lost 9; bases outside the gene matches: 8. CDR3 sequence: CASSSGTSVIEQFF. For the CDR3, the DNA is TGTGCCAGCAGTTCCGGGACTAGTGTGATTGAGCAGTTCTTC.

This clone was recorded a few times. The V gene is TRBV7-9, the J gene TRBJ2-7, with TRBD2 identical over 14 bases. Germline trimming cut 5 bases from V and 5 bases from J; bases unmatched to any gene: 8. The CDR3 contains 16 residues. The germline V gene has CDR1 SEHNR and CDR2 FQNEAQ (reference sequence). CDR3 DNA: TGTGCCAGCAGCCGTCTTGGGACTAGCGGGAGTAACGAGCAGTACTTC. This translates into CASSRLGTSGSNEQYF.

The V gene is TRBV2, the J gene TRBJ2-1; D is unresolved. V dropped 7 bases and J dropped 1 base, with 8 bases sitting between them. The CDR3 consists of 13 residues. Germline V gene lookup returns CDR1 SNHLY and CDR2 FYNNEI. CDR3 sequence reads: CASNTGSYNEQFF. The CDR3 bases are TGTGCCAGCAACACTGGATCCTACAATGAGCAGTTCTTC.

The rearrangement links TRBV27 to TRBJ1-5, with unresolved D. In germline, CDR1 is MNHEY, CDR2 SMNVEV (reference sequence). The length of the CDR3 is 15 residues. V was pared by 6 bases and J by 5 bases, with 17 bases between. CDR3 in amino acids: CASSLTASAHQPQHF. The CDR3 DNA sequence: TGTGCCAGCAGCCTCACCGCTAGTGCCCATCAGCCCCAGCATTTT.

The chain carries TRBV29-1 and TRBJ2-6, with D maybe TRBD2 (5 bases). This CDR3 region has 14 residues. CDR1 is SQVTM and CDR2 is ANQGSEA in the germline V gene. V lost 5 bases and J lost 0, with 8 bases in between. CDR3 in amino acids: CSVRSGSGANVLTF. CDR3 sequence (DNA): TGCAGCGTTCGCAGCGGCTCTGGGGCCAACGTCCTGACTTTC.

This chain joins TRBV11-3 and TRBJ2-2; TRBD2 matches at 7 bases. CDR1 and CDR2 from the germline V gene are SGHNT and YENEEA. V was clipped by 8 bases and J by 1 base; unmatched bases: 7. The CDR3 loop spans 15 amino acids. The CDR3, as DNA: TGTGCCAGCCTAATGAGCGGGGTGAACACCGGGGAGCTGTTTTTT. Its translation: CASLMSGVNTGELFF. The variable domain in full, completed from reference TRBV11-3 and TRBJ2-2, reads EAGVVQSPRYKIIEKKQPVAFWCNPISGHNTLYWYLQNLGQGPELLIRYENEEAVDDSQLPKDRFSAERLKGVDSTLKIQPAELGDSAVYLCASLMSGVNTGELFFGEGSRLTVL.

V and J are TRBV11-2 and TRBJ1-5; 10 nucleotides line up with TRBD1. This CDR3 spans 15 amino acids. The germline gives CDR1 SGHAT, CDR2 FQNNGV. V was pared by 5 bases and J by 5 bases, with 6 bases of the junction left unmatched. The CDR3 reads CASSRTGGKHQPQHF. The CDR3 nucleotides are TGTGCCAGCAGCCGGACAGGGGGGAAGCATCAGCCCCAGCATTTT.

J is TRBJ1-6 and V is TRBV4-1; 8 bases are shared with TRBD1. From germline, CDR1 is MGHRA and CDR2 YSYEKL. The CDR3 runs 16 residues. The trim removed 3 bases at V and 5 bases at J, leaving 6 bases unmatched. CDR3 DNA sequence: TGCGCCAGCAGCCAGTGGACAGGGAACGATAATTCACCCCTCCACTTT. This gives the protein CASSQWTGNDNSPLHF.

V and J are TRBV30 and TRBJ1-4; the D is unclear. V lost 4 bases and J lost 5, with 11 bases in between. CDR3 length equals 13 residues. Germline CDR1 and CDR2: GTSNPN and SVGIG (reference sequence). CDR3 loop: CAWTPGPNEKLFF. As DNA, the CDR3 is TGTGCCTGGACACCTGGGCCAAATGAAAAACTGTTTTTT. Complete variable domain (other parts from reference TRBV30 and TRBJ1-4): SQTIHQWPATLVQPVGSPLSLECTVEGTSNPNLYWYRQAAGRGLQLLFYSVGIGQISSEVPQNLSASRPQDRQFILSSKKLLLSDSGFYLCAWTPGPNEKLFFGSGTQLSVL.